This TCR beta chain was captured by sequencing in a study of blood T cell repertoires in COVID-19. Across the whole study: Nucleic acid was either cDNA or gDNA, and it came from T cells, B-cell-depleted T cells, or PBMCs.

Trimming shortened V by 3 bases and J by 4 bases, and 16 bases separated the two germline ends. The CDR3 totals 16 residues. CDR1 and CDR2 from the germline V gene are SEHNR and FQNEAQ (reference sequence). The data were produced by immunoSEQ multiplex PCR, yet TCRdb's version contains in-frame clones alone and is incomplete. The table includes roughly 150,000 clones, around 83% detected once. Patients from Seattle were sampled longitudinally, starting during active infection. The chain is built from TRBV7-9 and TRBJ2-1; possibly TRBD2 for D (5 bases). Sequenced: peripheral blood. The receptor comes from a woman aged 50 to 65 with COVID-19, enrolled during active disease. In nucleotides, the CDR3 is TGTGCCAGCAGCTTCTCGACTACCGCCCCGTACAATGAGCAGTTCTTC. It encodes CASSFSTTAPYNEQFF.